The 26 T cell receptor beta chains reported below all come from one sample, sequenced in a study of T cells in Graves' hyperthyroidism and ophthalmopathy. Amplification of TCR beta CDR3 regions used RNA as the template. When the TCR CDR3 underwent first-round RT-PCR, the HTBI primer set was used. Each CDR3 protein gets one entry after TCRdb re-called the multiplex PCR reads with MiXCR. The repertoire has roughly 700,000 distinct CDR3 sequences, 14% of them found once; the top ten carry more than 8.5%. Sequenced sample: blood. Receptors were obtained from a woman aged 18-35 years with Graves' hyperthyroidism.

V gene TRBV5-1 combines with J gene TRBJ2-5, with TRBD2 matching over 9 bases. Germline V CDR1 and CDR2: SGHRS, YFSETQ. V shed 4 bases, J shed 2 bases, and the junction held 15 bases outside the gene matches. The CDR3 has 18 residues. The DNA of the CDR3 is TGCGCCAGCAGCGGAGGTCGGGCGGGAGGGCCGTGGCAAGAGACCCAGTACTTC. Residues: CASSGGRAGGPWQETQYF.

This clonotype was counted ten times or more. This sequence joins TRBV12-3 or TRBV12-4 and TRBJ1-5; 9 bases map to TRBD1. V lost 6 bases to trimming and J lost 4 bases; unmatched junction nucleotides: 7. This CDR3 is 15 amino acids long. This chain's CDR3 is CASSPGTGINQPQHF. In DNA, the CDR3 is TGTGCCAGCAGCCCCGGGACAGGGATTAATCAGCCCCAGCATTTT.

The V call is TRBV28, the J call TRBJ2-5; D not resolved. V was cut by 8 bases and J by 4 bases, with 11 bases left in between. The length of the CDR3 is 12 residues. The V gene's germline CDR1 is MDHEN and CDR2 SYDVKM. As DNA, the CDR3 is TGTGCCAGCTTCCAGGACGTAGAGACCCAGTACTTC. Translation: CASFQDVETQYF.

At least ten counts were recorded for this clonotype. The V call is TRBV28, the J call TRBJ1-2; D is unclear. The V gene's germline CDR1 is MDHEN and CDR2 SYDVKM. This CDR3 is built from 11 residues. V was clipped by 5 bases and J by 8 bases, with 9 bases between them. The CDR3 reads CASSPARGYTF. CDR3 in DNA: TGTGCCAGCAGTCCGGCCCGAGGCTACACCTTC.

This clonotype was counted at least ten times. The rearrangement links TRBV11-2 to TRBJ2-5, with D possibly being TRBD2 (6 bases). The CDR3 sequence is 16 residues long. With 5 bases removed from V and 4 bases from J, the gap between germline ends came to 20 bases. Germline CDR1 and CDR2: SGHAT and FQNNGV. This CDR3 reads CASSNTWGDLRETQYF. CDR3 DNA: TGTGCCAGCAGCAACACCTGGGGGGACTTACGAGAGACCCAGTACTTC.

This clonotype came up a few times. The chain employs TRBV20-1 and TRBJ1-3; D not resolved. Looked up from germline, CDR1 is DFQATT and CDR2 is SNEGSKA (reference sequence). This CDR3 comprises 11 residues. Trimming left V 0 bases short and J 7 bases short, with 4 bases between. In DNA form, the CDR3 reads TGCAGTGCTAGAGAGACCAACACCATATATTTT. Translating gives CSARETNTIYF.

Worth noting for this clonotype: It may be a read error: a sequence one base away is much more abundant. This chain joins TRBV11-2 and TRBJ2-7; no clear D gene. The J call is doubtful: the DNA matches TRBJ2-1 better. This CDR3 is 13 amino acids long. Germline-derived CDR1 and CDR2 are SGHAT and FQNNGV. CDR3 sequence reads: CASSLGYYYEQFF. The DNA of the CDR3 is TGTGCCAGCAGCTTGGGGTATTACTACGAGCAGTTCTTC.

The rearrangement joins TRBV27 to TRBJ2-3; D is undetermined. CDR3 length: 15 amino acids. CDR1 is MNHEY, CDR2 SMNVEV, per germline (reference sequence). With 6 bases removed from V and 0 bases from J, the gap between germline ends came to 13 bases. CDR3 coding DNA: TGTGCCAGCAGCCAAACGGAGACTAGCACAGATACGCAGTATTTT. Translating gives CASSQTETSTDTQYF.

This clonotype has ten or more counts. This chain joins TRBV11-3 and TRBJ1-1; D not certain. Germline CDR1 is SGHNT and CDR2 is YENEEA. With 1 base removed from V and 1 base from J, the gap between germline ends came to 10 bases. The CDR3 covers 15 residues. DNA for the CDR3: TGTGCCAGCAGCTTAGCCGCGTTACAGAACACTGAAGCTTTCTTT. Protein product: CASSLAALQNTEAFF.

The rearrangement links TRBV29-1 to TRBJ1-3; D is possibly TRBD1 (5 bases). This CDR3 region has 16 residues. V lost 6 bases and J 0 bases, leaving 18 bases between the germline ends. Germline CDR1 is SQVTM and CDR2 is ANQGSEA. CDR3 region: CSVGDAGVLSGNTIYF. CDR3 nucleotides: TGCAGCGTGGGGGACGCGGGGGTTCTCTCTGGAAACACCATATATTTT.

CDR3: CSARDRGRGPQPQHF. CDR3 in DNA: TGCAGTGCTAGAGATAGGGGCAGGGGCCCCCAGCCCCAGCATTTT. V gene TRBV20-1 combines with J gene TRBJ1-5, with D possibly being TRBD1 (6 bases). The CDR3 length is 15 residues. V lost 0 bases and J lost 7, with 16 bases in between. Germline V gene data show CDR1 as DFQATT and CDR2 as SNEGSKA (reference sequence).

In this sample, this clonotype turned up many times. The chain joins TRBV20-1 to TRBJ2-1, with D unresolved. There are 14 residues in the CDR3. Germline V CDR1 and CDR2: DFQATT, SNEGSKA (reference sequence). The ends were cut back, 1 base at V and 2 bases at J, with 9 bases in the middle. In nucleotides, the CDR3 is TGCAGTGCTAGAGTCCCCGTGGCCTACAATGAGCAGTTCTTC. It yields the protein CSARVPVAYNEQFF.

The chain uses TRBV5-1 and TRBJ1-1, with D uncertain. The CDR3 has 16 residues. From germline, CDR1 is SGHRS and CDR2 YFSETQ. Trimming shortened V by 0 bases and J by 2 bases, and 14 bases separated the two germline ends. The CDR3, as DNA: TGCGCCAGCAGCTTGGCCGGCACCTCTTTCAACACTGAAGCTTTCTTT. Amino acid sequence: CASSLAGTSFNTEAFF.

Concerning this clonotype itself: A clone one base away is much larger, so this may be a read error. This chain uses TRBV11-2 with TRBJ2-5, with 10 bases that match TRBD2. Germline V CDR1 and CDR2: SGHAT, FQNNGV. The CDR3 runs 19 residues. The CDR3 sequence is CASGLDRRLAGVSRETQYF. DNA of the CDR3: TGTGCCAGCGGCTTAGATAGGCGGCTAGCGGGAGTTTCGAGAGAGACCCAGTACTTC.

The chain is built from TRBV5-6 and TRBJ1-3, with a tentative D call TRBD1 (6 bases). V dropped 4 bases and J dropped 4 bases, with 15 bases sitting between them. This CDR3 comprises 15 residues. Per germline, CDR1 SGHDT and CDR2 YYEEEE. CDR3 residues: CASSPEGGFGNTIYF. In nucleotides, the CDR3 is TGTGCCAGCAGCCCGGAGGGGGGGTTCGGAAACACCATATATTTT.

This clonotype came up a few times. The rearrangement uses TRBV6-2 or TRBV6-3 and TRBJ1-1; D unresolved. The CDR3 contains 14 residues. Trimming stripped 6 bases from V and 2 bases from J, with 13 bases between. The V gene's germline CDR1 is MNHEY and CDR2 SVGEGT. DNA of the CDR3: TGTGCCAGCAGACCCCCACGGGGAAACACTGAAGCTTTCTTT. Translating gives CASRPPRGNTEAFF.

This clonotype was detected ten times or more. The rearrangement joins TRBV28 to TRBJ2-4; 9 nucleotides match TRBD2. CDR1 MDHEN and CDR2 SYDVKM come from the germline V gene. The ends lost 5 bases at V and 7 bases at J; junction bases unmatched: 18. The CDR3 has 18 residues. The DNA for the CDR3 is TGTGCCAGCAGTCCCCGTCCGGGACTAGCACCGAAAGGGAACATTCAGTACTTC. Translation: CASSPRPGLAPKGNIQYF.

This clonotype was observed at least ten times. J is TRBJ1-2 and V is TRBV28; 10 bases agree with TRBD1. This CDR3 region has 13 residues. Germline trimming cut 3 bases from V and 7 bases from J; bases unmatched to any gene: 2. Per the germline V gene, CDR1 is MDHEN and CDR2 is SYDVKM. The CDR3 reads CASSLRQGAGYTF. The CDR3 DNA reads TGTGCCAGCAGTTTGAGACAGGGGGCTGGCTACACCTTC.

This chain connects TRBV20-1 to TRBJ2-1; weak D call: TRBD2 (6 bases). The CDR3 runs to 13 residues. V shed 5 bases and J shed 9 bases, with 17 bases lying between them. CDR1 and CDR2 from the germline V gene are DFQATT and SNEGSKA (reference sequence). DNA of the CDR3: TGCAGTGCTGCCCGGGCTGAGCGGGTTGAGCAGTTCTTC. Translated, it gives CSAARAERVEQFF.

In DNA, the CDR3 is TGCAGTGCTGGAGGGGATACAGATACGCAGTATTTT. Its protein product is CSAGGDTDTQYF. The V gene is TRBV20-1, the J gene TRBJ2-3; the D gene is possibly TRBD2 (6 bases). CDR3 size: 12 residues. Looked up from germline, CDR1 is DFQATT and CDR2 is SNEGSKA (reference sequence). Deletions cut 5 bases from V and 3 bases from J, with 9 bases between.

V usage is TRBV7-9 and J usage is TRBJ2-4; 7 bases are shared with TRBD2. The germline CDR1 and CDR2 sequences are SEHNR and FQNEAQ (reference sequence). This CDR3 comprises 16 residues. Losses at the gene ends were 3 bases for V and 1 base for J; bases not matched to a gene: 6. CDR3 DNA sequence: TGTGCCAGCAGCTTTTCGGGAGGACGCGCCAAAAACATTCAGTACTTC. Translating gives CASSFSGGRAKNIQYF. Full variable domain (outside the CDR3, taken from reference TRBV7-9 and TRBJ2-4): DTGVSQNPRHKITKRGQNVTFRCDPISEHNRLYWYRQTLGQGPEFLTYFQNEAQLEKSRLLSDRFSAERPKGSFSTLEIQRTEQGDSAMYLCASSFSGGRAKNIQYFGAGTRLSVL.

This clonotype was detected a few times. The CDR3 region has the DNA TGTGCCAGTAGTATCGGTATGAGCAGCGAGCAGTTCTTC. This translates into CASSIGMSSEQFF. V is TRBV19 and J is TRBJ2-1, with unresolved D. Germline V gene data show CDR1 as LNHDA and CDR2 as SQIVND (reference sequence). The CDR3 contains 13 residues. With 3 bases removed from V and 10 bases from J, the gap between germline ends came to 13 bases. Combining the CDR3 with reference TRBV19 and TRBJ2-1 gives the whole variable domain DGGITQSPKYLFRKEGQNVTLSCEQNLNHDAMYWYRQDPGQGLRLIYYSQIVNDFQKGDIAEGYSVSREKKESFPLTVTSAQKNPTAFYLCASSIGMSSEQFFGPGTRLTVL.

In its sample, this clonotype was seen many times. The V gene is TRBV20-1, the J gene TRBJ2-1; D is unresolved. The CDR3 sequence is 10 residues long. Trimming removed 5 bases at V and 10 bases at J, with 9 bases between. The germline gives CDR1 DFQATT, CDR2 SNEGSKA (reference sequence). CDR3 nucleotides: TGCAGTGCTCTCGATTGGGAGCAGTTCTTC. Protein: CSALDWEQFF.

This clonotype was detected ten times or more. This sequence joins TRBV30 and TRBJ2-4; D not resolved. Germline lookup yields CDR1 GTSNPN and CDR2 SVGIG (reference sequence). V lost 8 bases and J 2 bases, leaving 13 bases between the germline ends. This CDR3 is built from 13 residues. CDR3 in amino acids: CAGIDVTKNIQYF. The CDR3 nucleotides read TGTGCCGGGATAGATGTGACCAAAAACATTCAGTACTTC.

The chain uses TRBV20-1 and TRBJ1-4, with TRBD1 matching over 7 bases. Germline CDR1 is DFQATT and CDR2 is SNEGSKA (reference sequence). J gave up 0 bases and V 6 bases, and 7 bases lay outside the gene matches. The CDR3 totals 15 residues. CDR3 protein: CSATGDRATNEKLFF. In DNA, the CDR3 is TGCAGTGCGACCGGGGACAGAGCAACTAATGAAAAACTGTTTTTT.

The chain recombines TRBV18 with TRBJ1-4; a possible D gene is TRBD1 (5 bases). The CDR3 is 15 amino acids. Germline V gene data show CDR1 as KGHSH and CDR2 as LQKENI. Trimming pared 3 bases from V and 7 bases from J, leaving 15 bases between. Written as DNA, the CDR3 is TGTGCCAGCTCACCTGACACGCTCGGGGGTGAAAAACTGTTTTTT. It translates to CASSPDTLGGEKLFF.